The T cell receptor (beta chain) under discussion was sequenced for a study of blood T cell repertoires in COVID-19. The data were produced by immunoSEQ multiplex PCR, yet TCRdb's version contains in-frame clones alone and is incomplete. The sample consists of roughly 220,000 clones, 75% to 85% of them appearing once. CDR3 length equals 14 residues. J was trimmed by 5 bases and V by 3 bases; bases with no gene match: 7. The germline CDR1 and CDR2 sequences are SGHRS and YFSETQ. The origin of this receptor is a woman over 75 with COVID-19, enrolled during active disease. The V and J genes are TRBV5-1 and TRBJ2-5; the match to TRBD2 covers 7 bases. The sample was peripheral blood. The CDR3 protein is CASSWGTNPETQYF. In DNA form, the CDR3 reads TGCGCCAGCAGCTGGGGGACTAACCCGGAGACCCAGTACTTC.